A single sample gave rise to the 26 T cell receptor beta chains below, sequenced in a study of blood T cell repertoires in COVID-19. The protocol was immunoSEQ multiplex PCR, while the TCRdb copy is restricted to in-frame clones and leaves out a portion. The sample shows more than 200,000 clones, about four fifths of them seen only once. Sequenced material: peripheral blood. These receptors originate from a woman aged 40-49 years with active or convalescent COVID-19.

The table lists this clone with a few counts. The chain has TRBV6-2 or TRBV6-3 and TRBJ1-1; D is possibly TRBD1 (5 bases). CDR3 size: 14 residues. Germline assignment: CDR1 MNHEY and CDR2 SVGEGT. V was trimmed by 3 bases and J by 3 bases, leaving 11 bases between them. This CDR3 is CASSYYWGDTEAFF. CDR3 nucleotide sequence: TGTGCCAGCAGTTATTATTGGGGGGACACTGAAGCTTTCTTT.

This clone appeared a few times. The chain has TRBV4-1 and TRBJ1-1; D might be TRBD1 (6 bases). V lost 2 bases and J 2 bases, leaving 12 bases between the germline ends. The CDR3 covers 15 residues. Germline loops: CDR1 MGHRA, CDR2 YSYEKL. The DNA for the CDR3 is TGCGCCAGCAGCCAACTGGGACAAACAAACACTGAAGCTTTCTTT. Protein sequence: CASSQLGQTNTEAFF.

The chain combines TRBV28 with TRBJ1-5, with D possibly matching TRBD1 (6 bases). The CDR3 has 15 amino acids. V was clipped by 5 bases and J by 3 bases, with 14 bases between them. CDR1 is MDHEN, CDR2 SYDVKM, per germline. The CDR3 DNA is TGTGCCAGCAGTATACCCAGGGGAAACAATCAGCCCCAGCATTTT. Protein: CASSIPRGNNQPQHF.

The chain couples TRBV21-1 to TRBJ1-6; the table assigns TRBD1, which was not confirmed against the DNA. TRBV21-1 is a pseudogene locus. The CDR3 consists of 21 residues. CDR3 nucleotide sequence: TGTGCCAGCAGCTTAGCTTCTTCAGGGGGCTACAGAGTTTCCTATAATTCACCCCTCCACTTT. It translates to CASSLASSGGYRVSYNSPLHF.

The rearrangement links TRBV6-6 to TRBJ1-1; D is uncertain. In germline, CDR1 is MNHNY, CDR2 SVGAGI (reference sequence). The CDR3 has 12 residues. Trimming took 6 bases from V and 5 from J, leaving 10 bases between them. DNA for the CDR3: TGTGCCAGCAGGACCAGGTTAACTGAAGCTTTCTTT. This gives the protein CASRTRLTEAFF.

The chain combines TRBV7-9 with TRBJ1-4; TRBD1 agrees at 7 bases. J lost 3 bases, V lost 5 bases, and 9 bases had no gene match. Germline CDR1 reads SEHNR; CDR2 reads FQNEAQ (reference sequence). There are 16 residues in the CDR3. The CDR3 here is CASSDPSGTANEKLFF. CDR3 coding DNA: TGTGCCAGCAGCGACCCCTCCGGGACAGCTAATGAAAAACTGTTTTTT.

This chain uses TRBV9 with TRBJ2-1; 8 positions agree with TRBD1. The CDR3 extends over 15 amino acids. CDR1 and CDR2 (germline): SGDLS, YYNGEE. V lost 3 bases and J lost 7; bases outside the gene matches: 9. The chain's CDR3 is CASSGIVRGRNEQFF. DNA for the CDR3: TGTGCCAGCAGCGGGATAGTCAGGGGGCGAAATGAGCAGTTCTTC.

The CDR3 sequence is CSASPLDRPESEAFF. CDR3 sequence (DNA): TGCAGTGCTAGTCCGCTAGACAGGCCCGAGTCTGAAGCTTTCTTT. The V and J genes are TRBV20-1 and TRBJ1-1; TRBD1 might be the D (6 bases). CDR1 DFQATT and CDR2 SNEGSKA come from the germline V gene (reference sequence). The V end was cut by 3 bases, the J end by 6 bases, with 20 bases between. CDR3 length: 15 residues.

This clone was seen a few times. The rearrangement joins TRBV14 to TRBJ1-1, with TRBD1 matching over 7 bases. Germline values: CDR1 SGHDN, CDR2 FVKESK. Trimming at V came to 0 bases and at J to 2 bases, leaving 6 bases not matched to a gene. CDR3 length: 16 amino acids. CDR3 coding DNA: TGTGCCAGCAGCCAAGACTCCGGGACAGCTAACACTGAAGCTTTCTTT. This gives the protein CASSQDSGTANTEAFF.

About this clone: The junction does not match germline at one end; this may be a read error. The CDR3 sequence is CASTDTQYF. CDR3 coding DNA: TGTGCCAGCACGGATACGCAGTATTTT. The chain has TRBV7-6 and TRBJ2-3; D gene uncertain. There are 9 residues in the CDR3. CDR1 SGHVS and CDR2 FNYEAQ come from the germline V gene.

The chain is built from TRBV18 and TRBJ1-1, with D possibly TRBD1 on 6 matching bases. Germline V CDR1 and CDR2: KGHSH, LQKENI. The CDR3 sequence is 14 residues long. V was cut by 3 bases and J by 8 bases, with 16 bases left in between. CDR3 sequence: CASSPDTGSTEAFF. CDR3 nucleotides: TGTGCCAGCTCACCGGATACAGGGTCTACGGAAGCTTTCTTT.

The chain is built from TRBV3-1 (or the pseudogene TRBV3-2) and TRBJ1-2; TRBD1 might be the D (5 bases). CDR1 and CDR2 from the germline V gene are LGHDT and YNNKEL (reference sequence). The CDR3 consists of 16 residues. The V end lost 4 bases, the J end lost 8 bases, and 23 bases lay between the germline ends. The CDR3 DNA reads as TGTGCCAGCAGCCTCCCAGGCGGGACTGACTGGGGGGGCTACACCTTC. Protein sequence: CASSLPGGTDWGGYTF.

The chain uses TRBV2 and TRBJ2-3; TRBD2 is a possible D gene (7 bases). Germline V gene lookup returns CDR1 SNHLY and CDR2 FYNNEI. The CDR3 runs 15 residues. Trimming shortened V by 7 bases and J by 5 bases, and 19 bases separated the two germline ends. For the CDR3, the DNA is TGTGCCAGCACCTCACGGGGGGCCGATCGAGATACGCAGTATTTT. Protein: CASTSRGADRDTQYF. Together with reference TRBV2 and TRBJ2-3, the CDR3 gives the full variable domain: EPEVTQTPSHQVTQMGQEVILRCVPISNHLYFYWYRQILGQKVEFLVSFYNNEISEKSEIFDDQFSVERPDGSNFTLKIRSTKLEDSAMYFCASTSRGADRDTQYFGPGTRLTVL.

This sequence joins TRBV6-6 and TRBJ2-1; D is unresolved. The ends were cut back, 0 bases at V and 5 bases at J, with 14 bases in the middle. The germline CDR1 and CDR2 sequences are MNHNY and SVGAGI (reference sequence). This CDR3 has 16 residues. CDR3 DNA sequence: TGTGCCAGCAGTTACTCGAGGCGCGGATTCCACAATGAGCAGTTCTTC. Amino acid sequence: CASSYSRRGFHNEQFF.

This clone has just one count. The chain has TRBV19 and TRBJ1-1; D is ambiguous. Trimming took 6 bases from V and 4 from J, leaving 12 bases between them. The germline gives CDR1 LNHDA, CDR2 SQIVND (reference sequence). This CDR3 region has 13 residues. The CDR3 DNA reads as TGTGCCAGTAGCCCTGGCCTAGGCACTGAAGCTTTCTTT. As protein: CASSPGLGTEAFF.

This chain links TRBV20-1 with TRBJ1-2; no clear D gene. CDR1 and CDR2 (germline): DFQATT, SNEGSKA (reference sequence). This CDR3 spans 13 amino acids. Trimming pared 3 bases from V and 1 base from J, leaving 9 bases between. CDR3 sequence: CSASNNSNYGYTF. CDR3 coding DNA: TGCAGTGCTAGTAACAACAGTAACTATGGCTACACCTTC.

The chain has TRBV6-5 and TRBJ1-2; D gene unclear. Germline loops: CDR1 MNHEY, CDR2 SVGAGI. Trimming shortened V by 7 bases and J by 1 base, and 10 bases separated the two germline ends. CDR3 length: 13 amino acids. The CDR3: CASTAHINYGYTF. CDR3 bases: TGTGCCAGCACCGCCCACATTAACTATGGCTACACCTTC.

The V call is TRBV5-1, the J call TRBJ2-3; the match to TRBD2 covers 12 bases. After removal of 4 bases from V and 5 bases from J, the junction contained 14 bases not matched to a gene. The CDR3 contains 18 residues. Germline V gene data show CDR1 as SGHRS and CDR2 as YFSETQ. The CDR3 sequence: CASSGRHTSGRMGDTQYF. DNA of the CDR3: TGCGCCAGCAGCGGGAGGCATACTAGCGGGAGGATGGGAGATACGCAGTATTTT.

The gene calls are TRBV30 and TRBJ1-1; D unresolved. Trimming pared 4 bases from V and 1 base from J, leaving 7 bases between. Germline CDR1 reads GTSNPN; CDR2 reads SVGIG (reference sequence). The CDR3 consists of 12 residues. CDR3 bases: TGTGCCTGGACGTGGAGGAACACTGAAGCTTTCTTT. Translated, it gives CAWTWRNTEAFF.

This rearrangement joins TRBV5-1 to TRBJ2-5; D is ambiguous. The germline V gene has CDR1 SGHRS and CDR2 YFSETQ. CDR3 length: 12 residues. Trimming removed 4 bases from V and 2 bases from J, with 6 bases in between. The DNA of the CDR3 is TGCGCCAGCAGCGACACTCAAGAGACCCAGTACTTC. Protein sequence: CASSDTQETQYF.

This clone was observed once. In nucleotides, the CDR3 is TGTGCCAGCAGCGGCTACGAGCAGTACTTC. Amino acids: CASSGYEQYF. V usage is TRBV6-5 and J usage is TRBJ2-7; D is uncertain. The CDR3 runs 10 residues. Trimming shortened V by 6 bases and J by 3 bases, and 3 bases separated the two germline ends. The V gene's germline CDR1 is MNHEY and CDR2 SVGAGI.

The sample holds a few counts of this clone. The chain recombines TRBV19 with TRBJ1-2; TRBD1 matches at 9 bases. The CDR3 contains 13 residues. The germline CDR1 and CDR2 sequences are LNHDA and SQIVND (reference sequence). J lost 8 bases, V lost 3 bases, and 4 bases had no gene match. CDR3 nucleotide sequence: TGTGCCAGTAGTATCGGACAGGGGAACGGCTACACCTTC. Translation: CASSIGQGNGYTF.

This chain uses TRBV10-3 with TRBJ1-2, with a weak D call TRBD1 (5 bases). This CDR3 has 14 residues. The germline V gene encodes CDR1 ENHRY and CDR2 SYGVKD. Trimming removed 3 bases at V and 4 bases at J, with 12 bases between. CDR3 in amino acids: CAISELGAAYGYTF. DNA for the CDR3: TGTGCCATCAGTGAATTAGGGGCCGCCTATGGCTACACCTTC.

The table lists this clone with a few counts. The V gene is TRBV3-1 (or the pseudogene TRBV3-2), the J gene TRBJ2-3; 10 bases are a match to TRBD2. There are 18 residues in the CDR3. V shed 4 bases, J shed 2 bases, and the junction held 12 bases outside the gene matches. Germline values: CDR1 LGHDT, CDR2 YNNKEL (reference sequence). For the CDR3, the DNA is TGTGCCAGCAGCCCCCTCATAGCGGGGGGAGCTTTCACAGATACGCAGTATTTT. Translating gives CASSPLIAGGAFTDTQYF.

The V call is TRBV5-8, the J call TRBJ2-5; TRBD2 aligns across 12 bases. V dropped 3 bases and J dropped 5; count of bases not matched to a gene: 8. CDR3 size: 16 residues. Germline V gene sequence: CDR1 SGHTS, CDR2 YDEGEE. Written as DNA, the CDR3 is TGTGCCAGCAGCTCTCTAGCGGGGGGGTTCGCGGAGACCCAGTACTTC. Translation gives CASSSLAGGFAETQYF.

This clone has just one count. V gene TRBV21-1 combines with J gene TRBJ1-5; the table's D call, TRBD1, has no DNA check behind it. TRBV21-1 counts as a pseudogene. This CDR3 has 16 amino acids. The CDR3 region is CASGLRDRAVAQPQHF. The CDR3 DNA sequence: TGTGCCAGCGGGTTGCGGGACAGGGCGGTAGCTCAGCCCCAGCATTTT.